A single sample is the source of the 2 T cell receptor beta chains below, sequenced in a study of blood T cell repertoires in COVID-19 (dated by TCRdb to 2020 to 2022). The library was obtained by the immunoSEQ multiplex PCR assay. The table was pulled from immuneACCESS by TCRdb, which kept in-frame rearrangements only. Such tables lose some clones; where checked, under half of the loss comes from unresolved V genes, and the rest has no known cause. The sample profile shows about 300,000 clones; around 86% of them were found once. About 1.7% of the sample belongs to the ten largest clones. Sequenced material: peripheral blood. These receptors came from a woman in her forties or fifties with acute or convalescent COVID-19.

The rearrangement links TRBV28 to TRBJ2-2, with 9 bases matching TRBD2. CDR1 and CDR2 (germline): MDHEN, SYDVKM. V gave up 6 bases and J gave up 6 bases; unmatched junction bases: 11. CDR3 length equals 16 residues. The CDR3: CASSPGTSWYSGELFF. For the CDR3, the DNA is TGTGCCAGCAGCCCCGGGACTAGCTGGTATTCCGGGGAGCTGTTTTTT.

V and J are TRBV7-9 and TRBJ1-2; D remains ambiguous. V dropped 5 bases and J dropped 8 bases, with 9 bases sitting between them. Germline CDR1 reads SEHNR; CDR2 reads FQNEAQ (reference sequence). The CDR3 contains 11 residues. The CDR3 DNA follows: TGTGCCAGCAGCAATTTGAGAGGCTACACCTTC. Its protein product is CASSNLRGYTF.